This T cell receptor beta chain was recorded in a study of long-term antiretroviral therapy in people with HIV. Survey level was the resolution at which the v3.0 immunoSEQ assay ran. The data were produced by immunoSEQ multiplex PCR, yet TCRdb's version contains in-frame clones alone and is incomplete. The data hold about 24,000 clones, with 70% to 85% observed a single time. DNA was extracted from roughly 0.93-9.6 million thawed cryopreserved PBMC. In germline, CDR1 is MNHNS, CDR2 SASEGT. The J segment lost 10 bases and the V segment lost 7 bases, leaving 8 bases of the junction unmatched. CDR3 length equals 13 residues. Study-wide points: The blood, collected between about 2003 and 2017, was possibly taken under older ART regimens. The clones with expansion before ART were dominant in the repertoire at all time points. ART adherence, viral resistance and therapy changes were undocumented.

Worth noting for this clone: Antigen: not known.

V is TRBV6-1 and J is TRBJ2-1, with 9 positions matching TRBD2. Sequenced here: unsorted PBMCs, sampled 1.2 years after starting antiretroviral therapy. The source is a woman between 40 and 50 years old with HIV. The CDR3 DNA follows: TGTGCCAGCAACCTAGCGGGGCTTCGCGAGCAGTTCTTC. Encoded protein: CASNLAGLREQFF.